The 31 T cell receptor beta chains below come from one sample, sequenced in a study of blood T cell repertoires in COVID-19. Profiled with immunoSEQ multiplex PCR; TCRdb holds only in-frame clones, not every one. Of about 64,000 clones listed, around 85% are singletons. Sequencing was carried out using peripheral blood. The receptors here all came from a man aged 35 to 55 with acute or convalescent COVID-19.

The CDR3 reads CSVGPGQGLFGYTF. CDR3 DNA: TGCAGCGTCGGCCCGGGACAGGGCTTGTTTGGCTACACCTTC. The V and J genes are TRBV29-1 and TRBJ1-2, with 9 positions matching TRBD1. The V and J ends lost 6 bases and 7 bases, in that order; junction bases with no gene match: 12. The germline CDR1 and CDR2 sequences are SQVTM and ANQGSEA. This CDR3 contains 14 residues.

The V call is TRBV19, the J call TRBJ1-1; the D gene is possibly TRBD1 (5 bases). Germline values: CDR1 LNHDA, CDR2 SQIVND (reference sequence). Trimming took off 2 bases at V and 1 base at J, with 8 bases between the two ends. The CDR3 is 14 residues long. The CDR3 DNA reads TGTGCCAGTAGTATACAAGGGGAGAACACTGAAGCTTTCTTT. This sequence encodes CASSIQGENTEAFF.

The chain couples TRBV7-8 to TRBJ1-3; 8 nucleotides agree with TRBD1. Germline CDR1 and CDR2: SGHVS and FQNEAQ. There are 14 residues in the CDR3. J gave up 8 bases and V 5 bases, and 8 bases lay outside the gene matches. CDR3 sequence (DNA): TGTGCCAGCAGCACAAGGACAGGGTTCGACACCATATATTTT. As protein: CASSTRTGFDTIYF.

The rearrangement joins TRBV7-3 to TRBJ2-3; D call uncertain. Per germline, CDR1 SGHTA and CDR2 FQGTGA. Trimming pared 5 bases from V and 0 bases from J, leaving 9 bases between. This CDR3 region has 14 residues. The CDR3 nucleotides are TGTGCCAGCAGCCCCCTGTCTAGCACAGATACGCAGTATTTT. Residues: CASSPLSSTDTQYF. The full variable domain, completed using reference TRBV7-3 and TRBJ2-3, is GAGVSQTPSNKVTEKGKYVELRCDPISGHTALYWYRQSLGQGPEFLIYFQGTGAADDSGLPNDRFFAVRPEGSVSTLKIQRTERGDSAVYLCASSPLSSTDTQYFGPGTRLTVL.

The chain carries TRBV2 and TRBJ2-7; a weak D match, TRBD2 (5 bases). This CDR3 has 17 residues. V was clipped by 2 bases and J by 7 bases, with 24 bases between them. Germline values: CDR1 SNHLY, CDR2 FYNNEI. CDR3 residues: CASSESMFPGYDNEQYF. The CDR3 DNA follows: TGTGCCAGCAGTGAATCGATGTTCCCGGGGTACGACAATGAGCAGTACTTC.

The gene calls are TRBV6-5 and TRBJ2-3; 12 bases match TRBD2. The CDR3 runs to 15 residues. Germline trimming cut 8 bases from V and 3 bases from J; bases unmatched to any gene: 6. CDR1 is MNHEY, CDR2 SVGAGI, per germline. This CDR3 reads CASRKLAGGTDTQYF. In nucleotides, the CDR3 is TGTGCCAGCCGTAAACTAGCGGGGGGAACAGATACGCAGTATTTT.

The genes are TRBV7-2 and TRBJ2-3, with 8 positions matching TRBD1. There are 14 residues in the CDR3. Unmatched junction bases numbered 5, after V lost 5 bases and J lost 4 bases. The germline V gene encodes CDR1 SGHTA and CDR2 FQGNSA. CDR3 region: CASSPRTGSDTQYF. The CDR3 nucleotides read TGTGCCAGCAGCCCAAGGACAGGGTCAGATACGCAGTATTTT.

The rearrangement uses TRBV4-1 and TRBJ2-7; TRBD2 might be the D (5 bases). The CDR3 extends over 15 amino acids. Trimming removed 5 bases at V and 0 bases at J, with 14 bases between. Germline lookup yields CDR1 MGHRA and CDR2 YSYEKL. The CDR3 here is CASSSAGPSSYEQYF. The CDR3 nucleotides are TGCGCCAGCAGCTCCGCGGGTCCAAGCTCCTACGAGCAGTACTTC.

The chain links TRBV11-3 to TRBJ2-7; TRBD2 matches 7 bases. The ends lost 4 bases at V and 5 bases at J; junction bases unmatched: 14. This CDR3 contains 16 residues. Per germline, CDR1 SGHNT and CDR2 YENEEA. The CDR3 DNA is TGTGCCAGCAGCTCCCCCTGGGGGGGGGTGAGGAACGAGCAGTACTTC. This encodes CASSSPWGGVRNEQYF.

This chain links TRBV4-1 with TRBJ2-1; D might be TRBD2 (6 bases). V was cut by 0 bases and J by 9 bases, with 9 bases left in between. Germline lookup yields CDR1 MGHRA and CDR2 YSYEKL. The CDR3 is 13 amino acids. The CDR3 protein is CASSQEGRPEQFF. The CDR3, as DNA: TGCGCCAGCAGCCAAGAGGGGAGGCCTGAGCAGTTCTTC.

This clone was seen a few times. The same CDR3 also results from other DNA sequences found in this sample. The chain is built from TRBV10-3 and TRBJ1-5; D is undetermined. The CDR3 covers 12 residues. Trimming cost V 8 bases and J 2 bases, with 7 bases left between them. Germline values: CDR1 ENHRY, CDR2 SYGVKD. CDR3 amino acids: CAIGGGNQPQHF. In nucleotides, the CDR3 is TGTGCCATCGGCGGTGGCAATCAGCCCCAGCATTTT.

V gene TRBV9 combines with J gene TRBJ1-4; the match to TRBD1 covers 9 bases. This CDR3 contains 17 residues. The germline V gene encodes CDR1 SGDLS and CDR2 YYNGEE. The ends lost 0 bases at V and 5 bases at J; junction bases unmatched: 8. The CDR3 region has the DNA TGTGCCAGCAGCGTAGATGCCATGGGGACAGGGAATGAAAAACTGTTTTTT. Protein sequence: CASSVDAMGTGNEKLFF.

This chain connects TRBV7-2 to TRBJ2-7, with a tentative D call TRBD1 (7 bases). V gave up 4 bases and J gave up 1 base, with 11 bases separating them. CDR3 length equals 14 residues. Germline values: CDR1 SGHTA, CDR2 FQGNSA. CDR3 sequence: CASSSGDSSYEQYF. The CDR3 nucleotides are TGTGCCAGCAGCTCGGGGGACAGTTCCTACGAGCAGTACTTC.

The chain joins TRBV29-1 to TRBJ2-5; D might be TRBD1 (6 bases). The CDR3 is 15 residues long. Germline-derived CDR1 and CDR2 are SQVTM and ANQGSEA. V was pared by 7 bases and J by 0 bases, with 18 bases between. The CDR3 protein is CSERRTDRYQETQYF. The CDR3 bases are TGCAGCGAAAGGCGGACAGACCGTTACCAAGAGACCCAGTACTTC.

The chain is built from TRBV11-3 and TRBJ2-7; TRBD1 matches 9 bases. This CDR3 is 16 amino acids long. V lost 1 base, J lost 0 bases, and 4 bases stayed unmatched. CDR1 is SGHNT and CDR2 is YENEEA in the germline V gene. CDR3 sequence (DNA): TGTGCCAGCAGCTTAGTCGGGACAGGGTTCTCCTACGAGCAGTACTTC. Translation: CASSLVGTGFSYEQYF.

The V and J genes are TRBV12-5 and TRBJ1-1, with D possibly TRBD1 on 6 matching bases. V gave up 0 bases and J gave up 0 bases, with 11 bases separating them. The CDR3 loop spans 16 amino acids. Germline lookup yields CDR1 LGHNT and CDR2 FRNRAP. In nucleotides, the CDR3 is TGTGCTAGTGGTTTGGTACCCGGGACAATGAACACTGAAGCTTTCTTT. The encoded protein is CASGLVPGTMNTEAFF.

Only one count was recorded for this clone. The chain is built from TRBV29-1 and TRBJ1-1; 7 bases map to TRBD1. The CDR3 length is 16 residues. Germline V gene lookup returns CDR1 SQVTM and CDR2 ANQGSEA. With V trimmed by 4 bases and J by 10 bases, 21 bases remained unmatched. The CDR3 region is CSVGSGSDRINQPAFF. The CDR3 DNA sequence: TGCAGCGTTGGAAGTGGGTCGGACAGGATCAACCAACCAGCTTTCTTT.

The chain combines TRBV28 with TRBJ1-4, with 10 bases aligning to TRBD1. CDR3 length equals 14 residues. The V gene end was trimmed by 5 bases and the J gene end by 8 bases; junction bases not matched to a gene: 5. CDR1 and CDR2 (germline): MDHEN, SYDVKM. This CDR3 is CASSGQGGKEKLFF. The CDR3 bases are TGTGCCAGCAGTGGACAGGGGGGTAAGGAAAAACTGTTTTTT.

This sequence joins TRBV5-4 and TRBJ1-5; the D is unclear. CDR3 length: 13 amino acids. Trimming removed 0 bases from V and 5 bases from J, with 6 bases in between. Germline V gives CDR1 SGHNT, CDR2 YYREEE (reference sequence). The CDR3, as DNA: TGTGCCAGCAGCTTGGATAGAGATCAGCCCCAGCATTTT. Its protein is CASSLDRDQPQHF.

The chain is built from TRBV6-5 and TRBJ2-7, with 9 bases aligning to TRBD1. Germline V lookup: CDR1 MNHEY, CDR2 SVGAGI. The CDR3 covers 15 residues. J was trimmed by 2 bases and V by 6 bases; bases with no gene match: 8. CDR3 coding DNA: TGTGCCAGCAGCCGGAAGGGACAGGGAACCTACGAGCAGTACTTC. This codes for CASSRKGQGTYEQYF.

The chain is built from TRBV4-2 and TRBJ1-3, with 10 positions matching TRBD1. The CDR3 runs to 17 residues. Trimming removed 4 bases from V and 0 bases from J; junction bases left unmatched: 6. CDR1 LGHNA and CDR2 YNFKEQ come from the germline V gene. The CDR3 spells CASSPRTGGDSGNTIYF. The CDR3 DNA follows: TGTGCCAGCAGCCCCCGGACAGGGGGGGACTCTGGAAACACCATATATTTT.

The rearrangement joins TRBV13 to TRBJ2-3; weak D call: TRBD2 (7 bases). Per the germline V gene, CDR1 is PRHDT and CDR2 is FYEKMQ (reference sequence). Trimming stripped 2 bases from V and 4 bases from J, with 13 bases between. There are 15 residues in the CDR3. CDR3 residues: CASSLRRGGSDTQYF. DNA for the CDR3: TGTGCCAGCAGCTTAAGGAGGGGGGGGTCAGATACGCAGTATTTT.

This chain connects TRBV5-1 to TRBJ1-1, with D tentatively TRBD1 (6 bases). V was trimmed by 0 bases and J by 0 bases, leaving 18 bases between them. Per the germline V gene, CDR1 is SGHRS and CDR2 is YFSETQ. This CDR3 is 18 amino acids long. CDR3 nucleotide sequence: TGCGCCAGCAGCTTGGGGAGTGTGGGGACACGTCTGAACACTGAAGCTTTCTTT. It yields the protein CASSLGSVGTRLNTEAFF.

This clone was found once. CDR3 DNA: TGTGCCAGCAAACAGGGGGGGCCCCCGGGCTACACCTTC. Translating gives CASKQGGPPGYTF. V gene TRBV28 combines with J gene TRBJ1-2, with 8 bases identical to TRBD1. This CDR3 spans 13 amino acids. Germline CDR1 is MDHEN and CDR2 is SYDVKM. The J segment lost 8 bases and the V segment lost 7 bases, leaving 9 bases of the junction unmatched.

This clone was counted a single time. The gene calls are TRBV25-1 and TRBJ1-4, with D tentatively TRBD1 (6 bases). Trimming left V 3 bases short and J 0 bases short, with 8 bases between. This CDR3 is built from 15 residues. Germline V gene lookup returns CDR1 MGHDK and CDR2 SYGVNS. The DNA for the CDR3 is TGTGCCAGCAGTGAGGGACACGCAACTAATGAAAAACTGTTTTTT. Amino acid sequence: CASSEGHATNEKLFF.

V and J are TRBV30 and TRBJ1-1; tentative D call: TRBD1 (5 bases). The CDR3 is 13 residues long. CDR1 and CDR2 from the germline V gene are GTSNPN and SVGIG (reference sequence). Trimming took 0 bases from V and 5 from J, leaving 10 bases between them. Written as DNA, the CDR3 is TGTGCCTGGAGTGTGGGGACTAGTACTGAAGCTTTCTTT. It specifies CAWSVGTSTEAFF.

This clone was observed a handful of times. The identical CDR3 is also encoded by other nucleotide sequences in the sample. The chain recombines TRBV7-3 with TRBJ1-1, with D possibly TRBD1 on 5 matching bases. Germline loops: CDR1 SGHTA, CDR2 FQGTGA. With 4 bases removed from V and 1 base from J, the gap between germline ends came to 7 bases. This CDR3 spans 13 amino acids. The CDR3 DNA reads TGTGCCAGCAGCTCTCAGGGGAACACTGAAGCTTTCTTT. Translated, it gives CASSSQGNTEAFF.

This rearrangement joins TRBV5-5 to TRBJ2-7; 7 nucleotides match TRBD1. After removal of 4 bases from V and 3 bases from J, the junction contained 10 bases not matched to a gene. Germline V gene data show CDR1 as SGHKS and CDR2 as YYEKEE (reference sequence). The CDR3 is made up of 15 amino acids. CDR3 loop: CASSRAVDRDYEQYF. The CDR3 DNA reads TGTGCCAGCAGCCGGGCCGTAGACAGGGACTACGAGCAGTACTTC.

This CDR3 is CASSTREFDEKLFF. The CDR3 coding sequence is TGTGCCAGCAGCACCAGGGAATTTGATGAAAAACTGTTTTTT. The chain employs TRBV11-3 and TRBJ1-4; TRBD1 might be the D (5 bases). Germline V gene lookup returns CDR1 SGHNT and CDR2 YENEEA. This CDR3 is built from 14 residues. V was cut by 5 bases and J by 6 bases, with 13 bases left in between.

The chain has TRBV5-4 and TRBJ2-5; TRBD2 might be the D (6 bases). From germline, CDR1 is SGHNT and CDR2 YYREEE (reference sequence). The CDR3 has 15 residues. V lost 3 bases to trimming and J lost 2 bases, with 14 bases between them. CDR3 nucleotide sequence: TGTGCCAGCAGCTCGCGGGACTCACTACAAGAGACCCAGTACTTC. This codes for CASSSRDSLQETQYF.

The chain joins TRBV12-3 or TRBV12-4 to TRBJ1-1; D ambiguous. This CDR3 contains 13 residues. Trimming shortened V by 4 bases and J by 4 bases, and 10 bases separated the two germline ends. The chain's CDR3 is CASSYTVGTEAFF. The CDR3 DNA reads as TGTGCCAGCAGTTATACAGTGGGCACTGAAGCTTTCTTT.